Detailed here is one T cell receptor beta chain. The V end lost 6 bases, the J end lost 5 bases, and 13 bases lay between the germline ends. The CDR3 sequence is 13 residues long. Germline CDR1 is MNHEY and CDR2 is SMNVEV (reference sequence). Profiled with immunoSEQ multiplex PCR; TCRdb holds only in-frame clones, not every one. The profile shows approximately 68,000 clones, roughly 90% of them singletons. The data stem from a study of OX40 agonist ivuxolimab in advanced cancers. Study in general: The mean age was roughly 60 years, ranging from about 20 to 85, with about 87% of participants male.

The TCR was taken from an adult with an advanced solid tumor such as melanoma, head and neck, liver or kidney cancer. Sequencing used CD4+ or CD8+ T cells sorted from blood, obtained in a trial of the OX40 agonist ivuxolimab. This sequence joins TRBV27 and TRBJ1-1; maybe TRBD1 (6 bases). The CDR3 protein is CASSTGSRTEAFF. Written as DNA, the CDR3 is TGTGCCAGCAGCACAGGGAGTCGGACTGAAGCTTTCTTT.